The 24 T cell receptor beta chains listed next were all sequenced from one sample in a study of CD8+CD57+ T cells in acquired aplastic anemia. The authors sequenced patients whose flow cytometry had shown CD8+CD57+ cell expansion. Investigators profiled TCR beta VDJ and CDR3 from genomic DNA template. Each CDR3 protein is one row after TCRdb ran MiXCR on the reads. This table holds about 220,000 distinct CDR3 sequences, around 45% found once. Input material: sorted CD4+, CD8+, or CD8+CD57+ T cells (not recorded which) from PBMCs. The receptors derive from a human donor with aplastic anemia.

This clonotype was detected many times. This chain joins TRBV30 and TRBJ2-7; no clear D. Trimming removed 0 bases from V and 3 bases from J, with 9 bases in between. Germline V CDR1 and CDR2: GTSNPN, SVGIG (reference sequence). This CDR3 is 13 amino acids long. This CDR3 is CAWSVSQSYEQYF. CDR3 nucleotide sequence: TGTGCCTGGAGTGTAAGTCAGAGCTACGAGCAGTACTTC. The full variable domain, completed using reference TRBV30 and TRBJ2-7, is SQTIHQWPATLVQPVGSPLSLECTVEGTSNPNLYWYRQAAGRGLQLLFYSVGIGQISSEVPQNLSASRPQDRQFILSSKKLLLSDSGFYLCAWSVSQSYEQYFGPGTRLTVT.

The rearrangement links TRBV12-3 or TRBV12-4 to TRBJ1-2; no firm D call. V was trimmed by 4 bases and J by 2 bases, leaving 8 bases between them. This CDR3 contains 13 residues. CDR3 sequence reads: CASSSVLNYGYTF. CDR3 coding DNA: TGTGCCAGCAGTTCCGTATTAAACTATGGCTACACCTTC.

The chain combines TRBV19 with TRBJ2-7; perhaps TRBD1 as D (7 bases). In germline, CDR1 is LNHDA, CDR2 SQIVND (reference sequence). The V end was cut by 10 bases, the J end by 3 bases, with 16 bases between. The length of the CDR3 is 13 residues. The CDR3 nucleotides are TGTGCCACGAGGAGACAGGGAGGCTACGAGCAGTACTTC. Protein sequence: CATRRQGGYEQYF.

The chain is built from TRBV19 and TRBJ1-2, with D possibly matching TRBD1 (6 bases). CDR3 length: 14 amino acids. Germline CDR1 and CDR2: LNHDA and SQIVND (reference sequence). Trimming removed 3 bases at V and 2 bases at J, with 10 bases between. As DNA, the CDR3 is TGTGCCAGTAGTATCCAGCAGGGGAACTATGGCTACACCTTC. Translating gives CASSIQQGNYGYTF.

This clonotype has ten or more counts. The genes are TRBV20-1 and TRBJ1-1; TRBD1 might be the D (5 bases). Germline lookup yields CDR1 DFQATT and CDR2 SNEGSKA (reference sequence). CDR3 size: 14 residues. With 3 bases removed from V and 2 bases from J, the gap between germline ends came to 13 bases. DNA for the CDR3: TGCAGTGCTAGCCGGGAGACAGTTAACACTGAAGCTTTCTTT. Translated, it gives CSASRETVNTEAFF.

There are many counts of this clonotype. This CDR3 is CASSATGSTNEKLFF. CDR3 DNA: TGTGCCAGCAGCGCAACCGGGTCAACTAATGAAAAACTGTTTTTT. V gene TRBV7-9 combines with J gene TRBJ1-4; D is undetermined. Trimming shortened V by 5 bases and J by 0 bases, and 10 bases separated the two germline ends. The germline gives CDR1 SEHNR, CDR2 FQNEAQ (reference sequence). This CDR3 comprises 15 residues.

The chain uses TRBV30 and TRBJ1-1; 8 nucleotides align to TRBD1. CDR1 and CDR2 from the germline V gene are GTSNPN and SVGIG (reference sequence). CDR3 length equals 17 residues. J was trimmed by 5 bases and V by 3 bases; bases with no gene match: 17. The CDR3 bases are TGTGCCTGGAGCTCACTTGGGACAGGAGGCCCTGGGACTGAAGCTTTCTTT. It translates to CAWSSLGTGGPGTEAFF.

This clonotype was seen repeatedly, ten times or more. This chain uses TRBV20-1 with TRBJ2-7; D is unresolved. This CDR3 contains 12 residues. Trimming pared 2 bases from V and 3 bases from J, leaving 8 bases between. CDR1 DFQATT and CDR2 SNEGSKA come from the germline V gene (reference sequence). The CDR3 is CSARSPDYEQYF. The CDR3 nucleotides read TGCAGTGCTAGATCCCCCGACTACGAGCAGTACTTC.

The rearrangement joins TRBV7-8 to TRBJ2-7; 13 bases align to TRBD2. Looked up from germline, CDR1 is SGHVS and CDR2 is FQNEAQ. The V gene end was trimmed by 3 bases and the J gene end by 4 bases; junction bases not matched to a gene: 9. The CDR3 is 17 residues long. The CDR3 DNA is TGTGCCAGCAGCTTGATCGGACTAGCGGGGGTACCATACGAGCAGTACTTC. Translating it yields CASSLIGLAGVPYEQYF.

This clonotype was picked up a small number of times. This likely comes from a read error, as the CDR3 has no conserved phenylalanine or tryptophan at its end. The chain combines TRBV5-5 with TRBJ1-2, with no clear D. The V end was cut by 0 bases, the J end by 2 bases, with 8 bases between. The CDR3 covers 14 residues. Germline CDR1 is SGHKS and CDR2 is YYEKEE (reference sequence). The CDR3 coding sequence is TGTGCCAGCAGCTTGGGCCAGTCCAACTATGGCTACACCTCC. It encodes CASSLGQSNYGYTS.

The chain recombines TRBV15 with TRBJ1-5; D remains ambiguous. The CDR3 consists of 13 residues. Germline V gene lookup returns CDR1 LNHNV and CDR2 YYDKDF (reference sequence). Trimming took 0 bases from V and 8 from J, leaving 8 bases between them. The CDR3 DNA sequence: TGTGCCACCAGCAGAGATAGCCCTAAGCCCCAGCATTTT. It specifies CATSRDSPKPQHF.

The rearrangement joins TRBV12-3 or TRBV12-4 to TRBJ2-1; 8 bases map to TRBD2. This CDR3 has 16 amino acids. V was clipped by 6 bases and J by 7 bases; unmatched bases: 14. This CDR3 reads CASSRLAGGFRNEQFF. The CDR3, as DNA: TGTGCCAGCAGCCGTCTGGCGGGAGGTTTTAGGAATGAGCAGTTCTTC.

This chain joins TRBV5-6 and TRBJ1-1; no definite D call. Germline CDR1 is SGHDT and CDR2 is YYEEEE. The CDR3 consists of 14 residues. Trimming removed 0 bases from V and 7 bases from J, with 13 bases in between. CDR3: CASSLDSYGGEAFF. The CDR3 bases are TGTGCCAGCAGCTTGGACAGCTACGGCGGTGAAGCTTTCTTT. Together with reference TRBV5-6 and TRBJ1-1, the CDR3 gives the full variable domain: DAGVTQSPTHLIKTRGQQVTLRCSPKSGHDTVSWYQQALGQGPQFIFQYYEEEERQRGNFPDRFSGHQFPNYSSELNVNALLLGDSALYLCASSLDSYGGEAFFGQGTRLTVV.

The chain joins TRBV6-1 to TRBJ2-7, with 8 bases fitting TRBD1. This CDR3 has 13 amino acids. Trimming took 5 bases from V and 3 from J; bases not matched to a gene: 3. Germline assignment: CDR1 MNHNS and CDR2 SASEGT. Written as DNA, the CDR3 is TGTGCCAGCAGTTATACAGGGGGCTACGAGCAGTACTTC. Translated, it gives CASSYTGGYEQYF.

The chain carries TRBV10-3 and TRBJ2-3; D remains ambiguous. Trimming took off 4 bases at V and 2 bases at J, with 7 bases between the two ends. The CDR3 runs to 13 residues. CDR1 is ENHRY and CDR2 is SYGVKD in the germline V gene. The CDR3 DNA follows: TGTGCCATCAGTGGGGGTAACACAGATACGCAGTATTTT. Translation gives CAISGGNTDTQYF.

This chain uses TRBV11-3 with TRBJ2-2, with 7 bases that match TRBD2. The trim removed 5 bases at V and 6 bases at J, leaving 9 bases unmatched. CDR3 length: 15 residues. CDR1 is SGHNT and CDR2 is YENEEA in the germline V gene. The CDR3 sequence is CASSLRGGGPGELFF. The CDR3 DNA is TGTGCCAGCAGCCTACGGGGCGGGGGTCCCGGGGAGCTGTTTTTT.

The rearrangement uses TRBV29-1 and TRBJ2-7, with TRBD2 identical over 7 bases. This CDR3 comprises 15 residues. The germline CDR1 and CDR2 sequences are SQVTM and ANQGSEA. The V gene end was trimmed by 7 bases and the J gene end by 6 bases; junction bases not matched to a gene: 18. CDR3 DNA: TGCAGCGCTAGGGGAGGGGTGGCAACCTCTGGCGAGCAGTACTTC. Protein sequence: CSARGGVATSGEQYF.

J is TRBJ1-2 and V is TRBV6-1; TRBD1 matches 8 bases. V was pared by 8 bases and J by 4 bases, with 3 bases of the junction left unmatched. The germline V gene has CDR1 MNHNS and CDR2 SASEGT. The CDR3 spans 12 residues. The CDR3 loop is CASLQGGYGYTF. The CDR3 DNA follows: TGTGCCAGCTTACAGGGGGGCTATGGCTACACCTTC.

This clonotype was found a few times. The rearrangement joins TRBV24-1 to TRBJ2-2, with 7 bases that match TRBD2. The V gene end was trimmed by 0 bases and the J gene end by 7 bases; junction bases not matched to a gene: 4. The CDR3 has 15 amino acids. Per the germline V gene, CDR1 is KGHDR and CDR2 is SFDVKD. Here the CDR3 DNA reads TGTGCCACCAGTGATTTGCTGGCGGGGGTCGGGGAGCTGTTTTTT. Protein product: CATSDLLAGVGELFF.

This clonotype was picked up many times. V is TRBV5-6 and J is TRBJ2-2; 9 bases match TRBD2. V lost 2 bases to trimming and J lost 3 bases; unmatched junction nucleotides: 5. Germline CDR1 is SGHDT and CDR2 is YYEEEE. The CDR3 length is 16 residues. This CDR3 is CASSFAREGYTGELFF. CDR3 in DNA: TGTGCCAGCAGCTTCGCGCGGGAGGGATACACCGGGGAGCTGTTTTTT.

There are many counts of this clonotype. This rearrangement joins TRBV7-2 to TRBJ1-6; maybe TRBD1 (6 bases). The CDR3 is 15 residues long. V was pared by 4 bases and J by 3 bases, with 10 bases between. The V gene's germline CDR1 is SGHTA and CDR2 FQGNSA. CDR3 sequence (DNA): TGTGCCAGCAGCTCCGGACAGCACTATAATTCACCCCTCCACTTT. Amino acids: CASSSGQHYNSPLHF.

The V and J genes are TRBV2 and TRBJ1-6; the D gene is possibly TRBD1 (5 bases). CDR1 is SNHLY and CDR2 is FYNNEI in the germline V gene. This CDR3 region has 13 residues. V dropped 7 bases and J dropped 9 bases, with 13 bases sitting between them. CDR3 DNA: TGTGCCAGCATGGGGGGGATCACTTCACCCCTCCACTTT. Translating it yields CASMGGITSPLHF.

Comment on this clonotype: Sequence at one end of the junction differs from germline and may be a read error. J is TRBJ1-6 and V is TRBV10-3; D may be TRBD1 (6 bases). The germline CDR1 and CDR2 sequences are ENHRY and SYGVKD. The CDR3 extends over 13 amino acids. CDR3 nucleotides: TGTGCCATCAGTAATACAGGGAGATCACTCCTCCACTTT. This translates into CAISNTGRSLLHF.

With regard to this clonotype: Its ends do not fully match the called genes, so a read error is possible. The chain links TRBV25-1 to TRBJ2-7, with 7 bases identical to TRBD1. Germline V gene data show CDR1 as MGHDK and CDR2 as SYGVNS. This CDR3 spans 15 amino acids. Written as DNA, the CDR3 is TGTGCCAGCAGTGAAGCGAAGGGGGCTAGGGACGAGCAGCACTTC. It translates to CASSEAKGARDEQHF.